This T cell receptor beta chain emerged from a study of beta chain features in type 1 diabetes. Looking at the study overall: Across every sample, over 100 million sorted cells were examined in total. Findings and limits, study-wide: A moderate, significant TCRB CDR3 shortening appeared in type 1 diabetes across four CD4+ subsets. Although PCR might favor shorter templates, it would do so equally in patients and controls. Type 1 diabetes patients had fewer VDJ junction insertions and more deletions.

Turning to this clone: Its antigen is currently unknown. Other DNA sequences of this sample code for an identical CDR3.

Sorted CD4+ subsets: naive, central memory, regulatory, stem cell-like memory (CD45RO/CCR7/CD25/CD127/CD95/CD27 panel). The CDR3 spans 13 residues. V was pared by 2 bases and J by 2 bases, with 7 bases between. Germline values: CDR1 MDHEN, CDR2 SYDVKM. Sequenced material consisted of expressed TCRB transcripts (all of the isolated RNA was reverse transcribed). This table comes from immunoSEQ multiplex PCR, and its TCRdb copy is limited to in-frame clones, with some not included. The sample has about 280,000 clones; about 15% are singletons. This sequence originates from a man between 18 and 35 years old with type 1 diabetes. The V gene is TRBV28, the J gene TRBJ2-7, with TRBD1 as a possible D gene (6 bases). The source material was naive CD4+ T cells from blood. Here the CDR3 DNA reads TGTGCCAGCAGTTTAGGGGGCCCCTACGAGCAGTACTTC. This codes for CASSLGGPYEQYF.